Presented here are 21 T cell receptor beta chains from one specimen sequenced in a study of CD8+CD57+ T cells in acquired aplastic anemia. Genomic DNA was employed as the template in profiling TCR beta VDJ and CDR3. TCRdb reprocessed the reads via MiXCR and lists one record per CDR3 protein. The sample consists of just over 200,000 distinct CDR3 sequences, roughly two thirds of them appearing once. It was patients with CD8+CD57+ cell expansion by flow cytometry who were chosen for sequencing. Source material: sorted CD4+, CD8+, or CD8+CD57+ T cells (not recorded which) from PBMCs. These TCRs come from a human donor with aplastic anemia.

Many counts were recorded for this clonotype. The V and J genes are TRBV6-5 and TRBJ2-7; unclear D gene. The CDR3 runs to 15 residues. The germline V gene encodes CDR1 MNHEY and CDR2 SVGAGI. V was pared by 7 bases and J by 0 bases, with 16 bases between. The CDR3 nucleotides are TGTGCCAGCACTCCTACAGATGGTAGCTCCTACGAGCAGTACTTC. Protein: CASTPTDGSSYEQYF.

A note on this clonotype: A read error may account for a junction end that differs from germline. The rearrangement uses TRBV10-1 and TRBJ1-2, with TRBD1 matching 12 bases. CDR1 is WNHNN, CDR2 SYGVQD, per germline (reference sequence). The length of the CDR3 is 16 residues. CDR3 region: CASITSRDRGPYGYTF. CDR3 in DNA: TGTGCCAGCATTACGTCCCGGGACAGGGGGCCCTATGGCTACACCTTC.

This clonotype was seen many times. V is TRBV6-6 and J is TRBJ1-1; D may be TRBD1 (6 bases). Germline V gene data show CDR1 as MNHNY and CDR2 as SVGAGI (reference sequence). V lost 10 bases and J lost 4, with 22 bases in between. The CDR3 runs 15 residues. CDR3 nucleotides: TGTGCCACAGTGGACAGAGGTATTTATAGCACTGAAGCTTTCTTT. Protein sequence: CATVDRGIYSTEAFF.

This CDR3 is CASSLASGQAYEQYF. The CDR3 DNA reads TGTGCCAGCAGCTTAGCGTCGGGACAGGCCTACGAGCAGTACTTC. V gene TRBV7-8 combines with J gene TRBJ2-7; 8 positions agree with TRBD1. Losses at the gene ends were 0 bases for V and 2 bases for J; bases not matched to a gene: 3. Germline V gene data show CDR1 as SGHVS and CDR2 as FQNEAQ. The CDR3 extends over 15 amino acids.

CDR3 sequence (DNA): TGTGCCATCAGTGACAGGACAGGGGACACCGGGGAGCTGTTTTTT. It yields the protein CAISDRTGDTGELFF. V usage is TRBV10-3 and J usage is TRBJ2-2; the match to TRBD1 covers 9 bases. Per germline, CDR1 ENHRY and CDR2 SYGVKD. The CDR3 runs 15 residues. J gave up 3 bases and V 3 bases, and 2 bases lay outside the gene matches.

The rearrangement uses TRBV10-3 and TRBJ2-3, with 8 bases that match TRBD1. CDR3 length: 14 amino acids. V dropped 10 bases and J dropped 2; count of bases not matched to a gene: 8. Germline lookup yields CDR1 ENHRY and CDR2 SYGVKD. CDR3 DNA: TGTGCCAGCTTGGACAGGGACTTCACAGATACGCAGTATTTT. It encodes CASLDRDFTDTQYF.

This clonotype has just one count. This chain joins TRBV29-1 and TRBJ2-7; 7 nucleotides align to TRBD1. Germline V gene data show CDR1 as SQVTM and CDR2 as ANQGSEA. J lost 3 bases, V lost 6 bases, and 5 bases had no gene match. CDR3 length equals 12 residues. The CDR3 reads CSVGDSHYEQYF. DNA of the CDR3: TGCAGCGTGGGGGACAGTCACTACGAGCAGTACTTC.

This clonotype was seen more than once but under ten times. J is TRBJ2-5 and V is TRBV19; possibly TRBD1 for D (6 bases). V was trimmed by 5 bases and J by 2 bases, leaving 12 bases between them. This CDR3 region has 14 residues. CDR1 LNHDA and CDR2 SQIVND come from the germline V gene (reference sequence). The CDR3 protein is CASSPRTEQETQYF. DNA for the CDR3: TGTGCCAGTAGTCCCCGGACAGAGCAAGAGACCCAGTACTTC.

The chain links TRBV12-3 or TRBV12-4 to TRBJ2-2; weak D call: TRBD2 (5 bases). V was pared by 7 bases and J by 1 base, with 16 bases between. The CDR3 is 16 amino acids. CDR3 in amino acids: CASTSSGLMNTGELFF. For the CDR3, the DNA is TGTGCCAGCACCTCCAGCGGACTTATGAACACCGGGGAGCTGTTTTTT.

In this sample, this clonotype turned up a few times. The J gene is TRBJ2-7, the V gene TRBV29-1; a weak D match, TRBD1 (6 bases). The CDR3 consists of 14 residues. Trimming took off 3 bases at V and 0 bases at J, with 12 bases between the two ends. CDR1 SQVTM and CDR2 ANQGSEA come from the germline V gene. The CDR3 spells CSVDRTESSYEQYF. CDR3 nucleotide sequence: TGCAGCGTTGACCGGACAGAGAGCTCCTACGAGCAGTACTTC.

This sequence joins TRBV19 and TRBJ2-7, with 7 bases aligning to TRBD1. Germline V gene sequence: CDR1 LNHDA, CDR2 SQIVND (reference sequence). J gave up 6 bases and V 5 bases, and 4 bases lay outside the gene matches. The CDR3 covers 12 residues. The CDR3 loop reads CASSVRQGEQYF. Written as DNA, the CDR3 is TGTGCCAGTAGTGTTCGACAGGGCGAGCAGTACTTC.

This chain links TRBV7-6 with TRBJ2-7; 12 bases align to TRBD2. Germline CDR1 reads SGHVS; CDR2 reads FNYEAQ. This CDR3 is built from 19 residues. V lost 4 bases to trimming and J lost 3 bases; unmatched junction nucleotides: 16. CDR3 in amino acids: CASSSLAGALAGGVYEQYF. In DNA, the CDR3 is TGTGCCAGCAGCTCGCTGGCCGGTGCGCTAGCGGGGGGGGTCTACGAGCAGTACTTC. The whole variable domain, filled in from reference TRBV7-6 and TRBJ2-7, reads GAGVSQSPRYKVTKRGQDVALRCDPISGHVSLYWYRQALGQGPEFLTYFNYEAQQDKSGLPNDRFSAERPEGSISTLTIQRTEQRDSAMYRCASSSLAGALAGGVYEQYFGPGTRLTVT.

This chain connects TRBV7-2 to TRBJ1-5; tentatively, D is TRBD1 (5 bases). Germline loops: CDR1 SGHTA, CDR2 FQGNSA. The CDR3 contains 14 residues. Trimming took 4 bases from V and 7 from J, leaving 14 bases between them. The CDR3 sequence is CASSSYVWGQPQHF. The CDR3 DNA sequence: TGTGCCAGCAGCTCCTATGTATGGGGGCAGCCCCAGCATTTT.

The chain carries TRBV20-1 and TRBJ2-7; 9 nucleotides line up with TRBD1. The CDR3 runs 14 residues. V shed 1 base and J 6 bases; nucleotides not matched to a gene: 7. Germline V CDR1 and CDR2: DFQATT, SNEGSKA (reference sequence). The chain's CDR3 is CSARARDRVSEQYF. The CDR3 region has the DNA TGCAGTGCTAGAGCCCGGGACAGGGTTTCCGAGCAGTACTTC.

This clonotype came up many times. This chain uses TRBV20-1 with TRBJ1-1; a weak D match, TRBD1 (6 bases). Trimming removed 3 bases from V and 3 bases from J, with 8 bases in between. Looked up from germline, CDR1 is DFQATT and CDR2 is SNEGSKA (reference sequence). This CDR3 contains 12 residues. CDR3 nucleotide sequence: TGCAGTGCTAGCTGGACAGACACTGAAGCTTTCTTT. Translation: CSASWTDTEAFF.

This CDR3 reads CATSDGASYEQYF. As DNA, the CDR3 is TGTGCCACCAGTGATGGGGCGTCCTACGAGCAGTACTTC. V gene TRBV24-1 combines with J gene TRBJ2-7; the D gene is possibly TRBD1 (5 bases). Per the germline V gene, CDR1 is KGHDR and CDR2 is SFDVKD. V shed 3 bases and J shed 1 base, with 6 bases lying between them. CDR3 length: 13 residues.

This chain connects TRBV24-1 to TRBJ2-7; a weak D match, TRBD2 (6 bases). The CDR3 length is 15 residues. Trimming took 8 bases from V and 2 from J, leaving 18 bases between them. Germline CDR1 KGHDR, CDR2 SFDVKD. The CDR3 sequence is CATKIRGTTPYEQYF. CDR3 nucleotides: TGTGCCACCAAGATACGGGGGACCACCCCCTACGAGCAGTACTTC.

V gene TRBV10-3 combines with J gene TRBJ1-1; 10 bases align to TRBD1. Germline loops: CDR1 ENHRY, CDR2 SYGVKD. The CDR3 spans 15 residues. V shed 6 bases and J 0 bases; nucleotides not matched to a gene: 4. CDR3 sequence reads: CAIRGQGTLNTEAFF. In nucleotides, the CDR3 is TGTGCCATCAGGGGACAGGGGACATTGAACACTGAAGCTTTCTTT.

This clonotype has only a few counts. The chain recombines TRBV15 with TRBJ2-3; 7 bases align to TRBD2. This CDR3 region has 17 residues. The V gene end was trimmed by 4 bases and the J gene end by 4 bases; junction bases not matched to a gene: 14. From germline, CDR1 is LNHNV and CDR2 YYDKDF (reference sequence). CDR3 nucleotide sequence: TGTGCCACCAGCAAGAGATCTGCTAGCGGAGTGGCAGATACGCAGTATTTT. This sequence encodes CATSKRSASGVADTQYF.

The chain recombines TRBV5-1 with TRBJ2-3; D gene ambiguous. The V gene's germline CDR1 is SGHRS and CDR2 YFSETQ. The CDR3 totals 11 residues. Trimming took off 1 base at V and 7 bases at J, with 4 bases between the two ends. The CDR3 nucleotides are TGCGCCAGCAGCTTGACACATACGCAGTATTTT. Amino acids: CASSLTHTQYF.

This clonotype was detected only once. The CDR3 here is CASSLLALSTDTQYF. The CDR3 region has the DNA TGTGCCAGCAGCTTACTAGCGTTGAGCACAGATACGCAGTATTTT. The chain is built from TRBV7-2 and TRBJ2-3; a weak D match, TRBD2 (6 bases). Germline V gene sequence: CDR1 SGHTA, CDR2 FQGNSA. The V end was cut by 2 bases, the J end by 0 bases, with 9 bases between. The CDR3 totals 15 residues.